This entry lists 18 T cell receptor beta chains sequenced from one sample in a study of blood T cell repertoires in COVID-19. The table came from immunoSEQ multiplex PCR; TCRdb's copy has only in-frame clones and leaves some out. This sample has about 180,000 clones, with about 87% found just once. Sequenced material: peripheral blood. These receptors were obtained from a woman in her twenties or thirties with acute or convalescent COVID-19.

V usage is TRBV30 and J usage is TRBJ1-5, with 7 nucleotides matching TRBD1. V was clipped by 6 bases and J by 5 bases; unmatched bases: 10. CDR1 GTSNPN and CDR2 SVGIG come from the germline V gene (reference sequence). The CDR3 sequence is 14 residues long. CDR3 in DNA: TGTGCCTGCGCCCGGACAGGAAGAGATCAGCCCCAGCATTTT. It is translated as CACARTGRDQPQHF. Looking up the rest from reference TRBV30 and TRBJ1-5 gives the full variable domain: SQTIHQWPATLVQPVGSPLSLECTVEGTSNPNLYWYRQAAGRGLQLLFYSVGIGQISSEVPQNLSASRPQDRQFILSSKKLLLSDSGFYLCACARTGRDQPQHFGDGTRLSIL.

Written as DNA, the CDR3 is TGTGCCAGCGGGAGAGTCCTTCCTACGAGTCACGAGCAGTACTTC. Translated: CASGRVLPTSHEQYF. The chain combines TRBV6-5 with TRBJ2-7; D possibly corresponds to TRBD2 (5 bases). The CDR3 consists of 15 residues. V lost 8 bases to trimming and J lost 5 bases, with 22 bases between them. Germline V CDR1 and CDR2: MNHEY, SVGAGI.

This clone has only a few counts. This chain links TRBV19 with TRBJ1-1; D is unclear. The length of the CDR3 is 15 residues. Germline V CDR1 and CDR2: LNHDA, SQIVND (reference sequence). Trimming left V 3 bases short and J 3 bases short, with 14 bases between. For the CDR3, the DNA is TGTGCCAGTAGTATGACCGGGTATCGGGACACTGAAGCTTTCTTT. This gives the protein CASSMTGYRDTEAFF. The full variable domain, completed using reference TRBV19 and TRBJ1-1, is DGGITQSPKYLFRKEGQNVTLSCEQNLNHDAMYWYRQDPGQGLRLIYYSQIVNDFQKGDIAEGYSVSREKKESFPLTVTSAQKNPTAFYLCASSMTGYRDTEAFFGQGTRLTVV.

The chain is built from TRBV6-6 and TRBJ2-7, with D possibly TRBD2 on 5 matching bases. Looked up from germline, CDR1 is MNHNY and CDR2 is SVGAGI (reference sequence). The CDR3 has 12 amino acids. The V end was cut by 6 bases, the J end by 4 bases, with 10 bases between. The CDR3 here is CASRLGLYEQYF. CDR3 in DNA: TGTGCCAGCAGACTAGGCTTGTACGAGCAGTACTTC.

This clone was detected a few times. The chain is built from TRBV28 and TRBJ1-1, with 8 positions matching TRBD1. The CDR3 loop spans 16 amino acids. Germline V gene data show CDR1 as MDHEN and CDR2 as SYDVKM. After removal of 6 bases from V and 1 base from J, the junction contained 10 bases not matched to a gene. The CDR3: CASRTPPGQENTEAFF. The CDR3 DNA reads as TGTGCCAGCAGAACACCCCCGGGACAGGAGAACACTGAAGCTTTCTTT.

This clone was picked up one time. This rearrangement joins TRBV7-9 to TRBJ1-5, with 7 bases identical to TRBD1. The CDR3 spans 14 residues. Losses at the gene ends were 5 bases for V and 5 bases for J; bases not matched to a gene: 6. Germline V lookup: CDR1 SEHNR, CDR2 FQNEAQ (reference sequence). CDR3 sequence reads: CASSAGQADQPQHF. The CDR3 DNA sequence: TGTGCCAGCAGCGCAGGACAGGCCGATCAGCCCCAGCATTTT.

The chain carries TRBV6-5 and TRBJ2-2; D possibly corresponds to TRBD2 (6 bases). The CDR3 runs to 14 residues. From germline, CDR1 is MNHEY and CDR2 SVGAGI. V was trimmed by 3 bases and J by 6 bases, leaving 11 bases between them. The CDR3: CASSYSSGAGELFF. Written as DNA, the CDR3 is TGTGCCAGCAGTTATTCCTCGGGAGCCGGGGAGCTGTTTTTT.

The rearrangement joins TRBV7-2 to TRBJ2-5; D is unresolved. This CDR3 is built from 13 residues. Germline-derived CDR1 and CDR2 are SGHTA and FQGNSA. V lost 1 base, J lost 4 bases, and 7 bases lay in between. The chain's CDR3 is CASSLVRAETQYF. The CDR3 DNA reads TGTGCCAGCAGCTTAGTTAGAGCAGAGACCCAGTACTTC.

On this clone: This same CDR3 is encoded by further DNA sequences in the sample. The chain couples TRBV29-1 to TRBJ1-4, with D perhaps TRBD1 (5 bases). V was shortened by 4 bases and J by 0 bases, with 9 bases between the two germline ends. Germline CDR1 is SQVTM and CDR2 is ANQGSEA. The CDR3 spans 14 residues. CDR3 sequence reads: CSVADTATNEKLFF. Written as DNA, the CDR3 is TGCAGCGTTGCGGACACGGCAACTAATGAAAAACTGTTTTTT.

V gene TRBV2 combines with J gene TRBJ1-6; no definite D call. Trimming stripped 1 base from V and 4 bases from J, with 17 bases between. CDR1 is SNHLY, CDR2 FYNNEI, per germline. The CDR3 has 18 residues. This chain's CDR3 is CASSEGGDTPIYNSPLHF. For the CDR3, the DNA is TGTGCCAGCAGTGAAGGGGGAGACACGCCGATTTATAATTCACCCCTCCACTTT.

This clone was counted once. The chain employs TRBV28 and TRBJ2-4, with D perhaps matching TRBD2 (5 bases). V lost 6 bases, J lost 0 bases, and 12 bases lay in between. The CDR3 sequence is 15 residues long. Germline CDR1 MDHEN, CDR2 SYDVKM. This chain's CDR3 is CASSGLSLAKNIQYF. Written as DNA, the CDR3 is TGTGCCAGCAGCGGACTTTCCCTAGCCAAAAACATTCAGTACTTC.

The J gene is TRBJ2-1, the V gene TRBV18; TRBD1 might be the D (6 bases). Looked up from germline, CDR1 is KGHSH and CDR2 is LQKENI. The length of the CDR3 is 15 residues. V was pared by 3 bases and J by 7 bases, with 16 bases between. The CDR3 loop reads CASSPVAVRGNEQFF. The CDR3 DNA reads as TGTGCCAGCTCACCCGTCGCAGTAAGGGGGAATGAGCAGTTCTTC. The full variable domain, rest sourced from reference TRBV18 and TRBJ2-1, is NAGVMQNPRHLVRRRGQEARLRCSPMKGHSHVYWYRQLPEEGLKFMVYLQKENIIDESGMPKERFSAEFPKEGPSILRIQQVVRGDSAAYFCASSPVAVRGNEQFFGPGTRLTVL.

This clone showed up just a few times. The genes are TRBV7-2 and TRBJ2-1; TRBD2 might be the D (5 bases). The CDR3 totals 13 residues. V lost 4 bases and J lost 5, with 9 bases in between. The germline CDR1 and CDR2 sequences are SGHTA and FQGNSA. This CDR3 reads CASSSSRDNEQFF. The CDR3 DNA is TGTGCCAGCAGCTCTAGCCGAGACAATGAGCAGTTCTTC.

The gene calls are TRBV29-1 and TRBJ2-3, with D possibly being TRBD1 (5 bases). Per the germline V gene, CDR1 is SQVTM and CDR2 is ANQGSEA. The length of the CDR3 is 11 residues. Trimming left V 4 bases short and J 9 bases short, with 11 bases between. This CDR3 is CSVAKGATQYF. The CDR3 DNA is TGCAGCGTTGCCAAAGGGGCGACGCAGTATTTT.

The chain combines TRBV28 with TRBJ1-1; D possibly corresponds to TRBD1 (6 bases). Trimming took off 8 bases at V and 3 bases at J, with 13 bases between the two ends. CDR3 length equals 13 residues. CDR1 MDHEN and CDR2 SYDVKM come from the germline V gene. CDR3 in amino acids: CASFSGVYTEAFF. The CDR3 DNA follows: TGTGCCAGCTTTTCAGGGGTTTACACTGAAGCTTTCTTT.

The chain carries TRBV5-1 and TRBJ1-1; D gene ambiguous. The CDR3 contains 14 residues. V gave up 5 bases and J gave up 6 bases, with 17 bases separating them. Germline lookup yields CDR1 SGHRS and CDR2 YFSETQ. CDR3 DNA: TGCGCCAGCAGTCGCGAGGGCCCGTGGGCTGAAGCTTTCTTT. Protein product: CASSREGPWAEAFF.

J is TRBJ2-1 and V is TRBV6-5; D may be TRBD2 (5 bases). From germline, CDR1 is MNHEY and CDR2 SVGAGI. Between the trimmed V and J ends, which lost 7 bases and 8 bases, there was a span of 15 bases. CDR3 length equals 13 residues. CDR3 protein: CASIGLKGDEQFF. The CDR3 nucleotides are TGTGCCAGCATTGGACTCAAGGGAGATGAGCAGTTCTTC.

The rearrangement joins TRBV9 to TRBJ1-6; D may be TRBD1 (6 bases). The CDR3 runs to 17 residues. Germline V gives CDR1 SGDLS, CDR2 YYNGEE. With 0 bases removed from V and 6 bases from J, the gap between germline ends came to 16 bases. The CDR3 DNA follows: TGTGCCAGCAGCGTAGGTCCGGGAGGACAGTCTAATTCACCCCTCCACTTT. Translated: CASSVGPGGQSNSPLHF.